This T cell receptor (beta chain) was captured in a study of shared clonotypes between healthy human individuals. CDR1 and CDR2 from the germline V gene are MDHEN and SYDVKM. There are 15 residues in the CDR3. The trim removed 6 bases at V and 6 bases at J, leaving 9 bases unmatched. Several immunoSEQ plates held equal portions of the genomic DNA taken from each subset. In the authors' methods: In the immunoSEQ data, sequences were junction-only and lacked quality scores, so filtering differed. Sequencing was performed with immunoSEQ multiplex PCR; in TCRdb, only in-frame clones are kept and a portion is missing. V and J calls and clone size are given by that table; D and trimming were obtained from the DNA. The data hold some 2,400,000 clones, with 90% to 96% observed a single time. Donors were healthy HIV-negative adults without recent acute infections or vaccinations. Splitting of CD4+ cells produced CD45RA+ naive and CD45RA-negative memory subsets.

This TCR came from a man between 18 and 29 years old in good health. The material sequenced was naive CD4+ T cells sorted from blood. Subset of the sample: CD45RA+ positively selected. The chain links TRBV28 to TRBJ1-5, with TRBD1 matching over 9 bases. CDR3 bases: TGTGCCAGCAGCCGTAGGGGACAGGGTATTCAGCCCCAGCATTTT. Its protein is CASSRRGQGIQPQHF.